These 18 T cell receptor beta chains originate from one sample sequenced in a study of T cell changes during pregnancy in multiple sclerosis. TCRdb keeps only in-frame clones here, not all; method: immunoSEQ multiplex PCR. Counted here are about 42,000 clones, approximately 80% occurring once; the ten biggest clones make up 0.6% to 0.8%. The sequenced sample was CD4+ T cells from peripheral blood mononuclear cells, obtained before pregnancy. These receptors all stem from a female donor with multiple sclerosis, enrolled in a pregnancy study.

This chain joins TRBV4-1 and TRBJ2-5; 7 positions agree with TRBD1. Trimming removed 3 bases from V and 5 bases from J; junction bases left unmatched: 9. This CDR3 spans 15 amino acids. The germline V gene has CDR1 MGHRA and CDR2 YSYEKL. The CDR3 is CASSQTQGIDETQYF. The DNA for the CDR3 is TGCGCCAGCAGCCAGACACAGGGGATCGATGAGACCCAGTACTTC.

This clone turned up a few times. The CDR3, as DNA: TGTGCCAGCAGAAAACCGGGACAGTCTAACTATGGCTACACCTTC. It translates to CASRKPGQSNYGYTF. The V call is TRBV6-6, the J call TRBJ1-2; TRBD1 aligns across 7 bases. This CDR3 is built from 15 residues. Looked up from germline, CDR1 is MNHNY and CDR2 is SVGAGI (reference sequence). The V gene end was trimmed by 6 bases and the J gene end by 0 bases; junction bases not matched to a gene: 7.

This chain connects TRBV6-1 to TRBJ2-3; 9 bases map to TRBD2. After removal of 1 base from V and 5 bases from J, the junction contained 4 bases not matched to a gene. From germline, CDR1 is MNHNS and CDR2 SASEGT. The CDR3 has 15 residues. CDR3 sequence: CASSEEAGGRDTQYF. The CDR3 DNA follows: TGTGCCAGCAGTGAAGAAGCGGGGGGAAGAGATACGCAGTATTTT.

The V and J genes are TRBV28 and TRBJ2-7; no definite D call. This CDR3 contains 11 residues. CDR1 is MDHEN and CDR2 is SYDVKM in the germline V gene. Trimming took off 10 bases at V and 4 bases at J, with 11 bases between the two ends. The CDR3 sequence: CATQQQYEQYF. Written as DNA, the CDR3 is TGTGCCACACAACAGCAGTACGAGCAGTACTTC.

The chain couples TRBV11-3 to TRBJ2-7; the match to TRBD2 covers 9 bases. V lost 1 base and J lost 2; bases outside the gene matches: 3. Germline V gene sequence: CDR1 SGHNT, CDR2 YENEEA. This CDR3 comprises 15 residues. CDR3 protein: CASSLGTSAPYEQYF. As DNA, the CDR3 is TGTGCCAGCAGCTTAGGGACTAGCGCACCCTACGAGCAGTACTTC.

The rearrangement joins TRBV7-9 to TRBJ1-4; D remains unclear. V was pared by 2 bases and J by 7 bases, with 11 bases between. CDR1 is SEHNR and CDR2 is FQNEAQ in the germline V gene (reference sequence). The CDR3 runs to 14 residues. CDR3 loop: CASSLPGSGEKLFF. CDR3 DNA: TGTGCCAGCAGCTTACCGGGGTCGGGTGAAAAACTGTTTTTT.

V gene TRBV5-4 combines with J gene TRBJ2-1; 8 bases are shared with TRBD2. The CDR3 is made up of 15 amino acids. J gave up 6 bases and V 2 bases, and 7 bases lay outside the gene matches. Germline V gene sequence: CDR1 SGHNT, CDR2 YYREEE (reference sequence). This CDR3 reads CASSLTSGAGNEQFF. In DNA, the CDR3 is TGTGCCAGCAGCTTAACTAGCGGTGCTGGCAATGAGCAGTTCTTC.

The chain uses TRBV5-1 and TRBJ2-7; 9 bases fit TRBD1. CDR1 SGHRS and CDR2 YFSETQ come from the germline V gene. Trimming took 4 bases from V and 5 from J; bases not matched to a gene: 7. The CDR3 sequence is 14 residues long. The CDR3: CASSPGQGSDEQYF. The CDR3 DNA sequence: TGCGCCAGCAGCCCAGGACAGGGGTCAGACGAGCAGTACTTC.

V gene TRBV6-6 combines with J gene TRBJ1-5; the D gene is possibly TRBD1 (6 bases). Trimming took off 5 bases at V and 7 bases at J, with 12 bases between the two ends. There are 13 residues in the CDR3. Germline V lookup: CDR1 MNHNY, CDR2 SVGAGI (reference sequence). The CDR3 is CASSQQGYQPQHF. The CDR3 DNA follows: TGTGCCAGCAGTCAACAGGGTTACCAGCCCCAGCATTTT.

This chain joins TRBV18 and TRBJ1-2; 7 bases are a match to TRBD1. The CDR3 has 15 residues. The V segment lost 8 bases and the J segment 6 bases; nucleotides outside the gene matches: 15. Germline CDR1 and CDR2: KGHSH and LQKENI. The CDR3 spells CASTPSPLGQDGYTF. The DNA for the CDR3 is TGTGCCAGCACCCCTTCACCCTTAGGACAGGATGGCTACACCTTC. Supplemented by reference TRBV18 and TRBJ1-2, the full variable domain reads NAGVMQNPRHLVRRRGQEARLRCSPMKGHSHVYWYRQLPEEGLKFMVYLQKENIIDESGMPKERFSAEFPKEGPSILRIQQVVRGDSAAYFCASTPSPLGQDGYTFGSGTRLTVV.

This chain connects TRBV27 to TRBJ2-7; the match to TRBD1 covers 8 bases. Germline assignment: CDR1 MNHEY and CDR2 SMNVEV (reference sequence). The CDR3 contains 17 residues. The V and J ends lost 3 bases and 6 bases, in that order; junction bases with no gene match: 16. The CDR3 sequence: CASSLFGTRAGGSEQYF. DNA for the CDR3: TGTGCCAGCAGTTTGTTTGGGACACGGGCAGGGGGCAGCGAGCAGTACTTC.

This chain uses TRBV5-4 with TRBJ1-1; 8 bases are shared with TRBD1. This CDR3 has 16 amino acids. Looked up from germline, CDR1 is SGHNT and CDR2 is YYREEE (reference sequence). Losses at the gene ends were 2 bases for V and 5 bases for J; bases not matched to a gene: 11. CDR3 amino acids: CASSFDPGGSWTEAFF. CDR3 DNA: TGTGCCAGCAGCTTTGATCCAGGGGGCTCGTGGACTGAAGCTTTCTTT. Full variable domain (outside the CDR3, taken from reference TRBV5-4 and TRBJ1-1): ETGVTQSPTHLIKTRGQQVTLRCSSQSGHNTVSWYQQALGQGPQFIFQYYREEENGRGNFPPRFSGLQFPNYSSELNVNALELDDSALYLCASSFDPGGSWTEAFFGQGTRLTVV.

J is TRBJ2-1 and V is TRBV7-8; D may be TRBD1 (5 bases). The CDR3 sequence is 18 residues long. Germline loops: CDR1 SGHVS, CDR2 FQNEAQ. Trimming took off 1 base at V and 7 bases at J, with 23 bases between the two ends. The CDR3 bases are TGTGCCAGCAGCTTAGGAGGCAGGGTCTTGGTTAGTGTAAATGAGCAGTTCTTC. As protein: CASSLGGRVLVSVNEQFF.

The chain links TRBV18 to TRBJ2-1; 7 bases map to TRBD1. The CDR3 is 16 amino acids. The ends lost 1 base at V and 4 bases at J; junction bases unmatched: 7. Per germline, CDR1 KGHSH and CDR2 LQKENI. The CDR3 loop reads CASSPRTGVGYNEQFF. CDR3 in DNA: TGTGCCAGCTCACCACGCACAGGGGTGGGATACAATGAGCAGTTCTTC.

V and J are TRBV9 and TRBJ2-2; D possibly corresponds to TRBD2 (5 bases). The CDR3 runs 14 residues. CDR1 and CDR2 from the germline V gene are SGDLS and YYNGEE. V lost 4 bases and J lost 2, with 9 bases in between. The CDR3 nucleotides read TGTGCCAGCAGCCCCCGGGGTAACACCGGGGAGCTGTTTTTT. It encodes CASSPRGNTGELFF. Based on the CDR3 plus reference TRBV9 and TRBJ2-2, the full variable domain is DSGVTQTPKHLITATGQRVTLRCSPRSGDLSVYWYQQSLDQGLQFLIQYYNGEERAKGNILERFSAQQFPDLHSELNLSSLELGDSALYFCASSPRGNTGELFFGEGSRLTVL.

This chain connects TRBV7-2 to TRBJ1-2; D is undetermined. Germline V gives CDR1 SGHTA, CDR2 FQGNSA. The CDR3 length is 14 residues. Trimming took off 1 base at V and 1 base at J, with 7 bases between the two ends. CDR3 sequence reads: CASSLDALNYGYTF. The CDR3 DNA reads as TGTGCCAGCAGCTTAGATGCGCTTAACTATGGCTACACCTTC. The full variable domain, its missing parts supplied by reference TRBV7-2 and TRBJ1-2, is GAGVSQSPSNKVTEKGKDVELRCDPISGHTALYWYRQSLGQGLEFLIYFQGNSAPDKSGLPSDRFSAERTGGSVSTLTIQRTQQEDSAVYLCASSLDALNYGYTFGSGTRLTVV.

CDR3 nucleotides: TGTGCCAGCAGGCCCCGAAGGGGTGGGAATCAGCCCCAGCATTTT. Encoded protein: CASRPRRGGNQPQHF. The chain recombines TRBV6-5 with TRBJ1-5; D is perhaps TRBD1 (5 bases). V was shortened by 6 bases and J by 4 bases, with 16 bases between the two germline ends. Germline CDR1 reads MNHEY; CDR2 reads SVGAGI. The CDR3 covers 15 residues.

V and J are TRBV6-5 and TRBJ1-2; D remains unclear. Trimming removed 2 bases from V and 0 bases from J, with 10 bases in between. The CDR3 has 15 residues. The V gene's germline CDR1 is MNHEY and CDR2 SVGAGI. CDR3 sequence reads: CASSYGEAANYGYTF. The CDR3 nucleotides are TGTGCCAGCAGTTACGGTGAGGCGGCTAACTATGGCTACACCTTC.